This entry lists 2 T cell receptor beta chains sequenced from one sample in a study of shared clonotypes between healthy human individuals (dated by TCRdb to the early 2020s). Receptors were amplified or captured by the immunoSEQ multiplex PCR assay. The source is immuneACCESS, and TCRdb retained only in-frame sequences with V and J called. Part of the clones is not carried over; for the studies checked, unresolved V genes explain less than half of this, and the remainder is unexplained. This sample holds some 980,000 clones; approximately 76% were observed only once. The ten biggest clones cover over 1.3% of the sample. Source material: memory CD4+ T cells sorted from blood. In light of the paper, this sample's cell subset or site label describes: CD45RA-negative fraction. The receptors shown here come from a man aged 18 to 35 in good health.

This chain uses TRBV5-1 with TRBJ1-2; TRBD1 might be the D (6 bases). The CDR3 extends over 14 amino acids. Germline V gene data show CDR1 as SGHRS and CDR2 as YFSETQ. V gave up 7 bases and J gave up 7 bases, with 20 bases separating them. CDR3 coding DNA: TGCGCCAGCGGACTGACAGGCACTACTAGTGGCTACACCTTC. It is translated as CASGLTGTTSGYTF.

V gene TRBV7-2 combines with J gene TRBJ2-2; weak D call: TRBD2 (6 bases). This CDR3 has 16 residues. Trimming removed 4 bases at V and 2 bases at J, with 14 bases between. Germline loops: CDR1 SGHTA, CDR2 FQGNSA. The CDR3 reads CASSSHPGLNTGELFF. As DNA, the CDR3 is TGTGCCAGCAGCTCGCACCCGGGACTTAACACCGGGGAGCTGTTTTTT.